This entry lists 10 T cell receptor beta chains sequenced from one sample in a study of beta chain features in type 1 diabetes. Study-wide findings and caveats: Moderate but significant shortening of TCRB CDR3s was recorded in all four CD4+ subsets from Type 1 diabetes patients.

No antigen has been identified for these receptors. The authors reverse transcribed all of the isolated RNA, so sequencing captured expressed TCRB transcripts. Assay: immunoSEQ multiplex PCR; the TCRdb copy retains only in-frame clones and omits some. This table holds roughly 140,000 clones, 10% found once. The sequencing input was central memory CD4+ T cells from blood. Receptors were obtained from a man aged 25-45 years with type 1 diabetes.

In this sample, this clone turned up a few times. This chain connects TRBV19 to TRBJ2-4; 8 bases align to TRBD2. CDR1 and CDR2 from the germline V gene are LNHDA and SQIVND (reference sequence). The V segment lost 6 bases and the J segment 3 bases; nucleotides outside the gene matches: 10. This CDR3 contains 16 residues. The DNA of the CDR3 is TGTGCCAGTAGCGAAGCTGCGGGGGGCATCAAAAACATTCAGTACTTC. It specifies CASSEAAGGIKNIQYF. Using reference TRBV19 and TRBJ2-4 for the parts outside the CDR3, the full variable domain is DGGITQSPKYLFRKEGQNVTLSCEQNLNHDAMYWYRQDPGQGLRLIYYSQIVNDFQKGDIAEGYSVSREKKESFPLTVTSAQKNPTAFYLCASSEAAGGIKNIQYFGAGTRLSVL.

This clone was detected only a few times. CDR3 amino acids: CASSLVASESPDTQYF. The CDR3 bases are TGTGCCAGCAGCTTAGTGGCTAGCGAGTCCCCAGATACGCAGTATTTT. The rearrangement uses TRBV7-8 and TRBJ2-3; D possibly corresponds to TRBD2 (6 bases). CDR1 and CDR2 (germline): SGHVS, FQNEAQ. Trimming cost V 1 base and J 4 bases, with 15 bases left between them. The CDR3 is 16 residues long.

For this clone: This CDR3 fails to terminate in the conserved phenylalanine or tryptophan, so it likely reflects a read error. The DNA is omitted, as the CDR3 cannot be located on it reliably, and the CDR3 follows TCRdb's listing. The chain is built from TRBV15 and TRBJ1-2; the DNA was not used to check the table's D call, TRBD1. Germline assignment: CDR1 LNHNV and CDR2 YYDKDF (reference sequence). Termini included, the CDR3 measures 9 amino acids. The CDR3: CATSRGQGL.

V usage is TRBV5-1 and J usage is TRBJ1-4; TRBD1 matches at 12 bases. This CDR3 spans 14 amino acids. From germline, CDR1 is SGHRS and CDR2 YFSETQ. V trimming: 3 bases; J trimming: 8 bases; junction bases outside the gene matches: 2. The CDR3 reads CASSSGTGGEKLFF. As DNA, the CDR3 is TGCGCCAGCAGCTCGGGGACAGGGGGCGAAAAACTGTTTTTT. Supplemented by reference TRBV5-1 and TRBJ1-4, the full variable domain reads KAGVTQTPRYLIKTRGQQVTLSCSPISGHRSVSWYQQTPGQGLQFLFEYFSETQRNKGNFPGRFSGRQFSNSRSEMNVSTLELGDSALYLCASSSGTGGEKLFFGSGTQLSVL.

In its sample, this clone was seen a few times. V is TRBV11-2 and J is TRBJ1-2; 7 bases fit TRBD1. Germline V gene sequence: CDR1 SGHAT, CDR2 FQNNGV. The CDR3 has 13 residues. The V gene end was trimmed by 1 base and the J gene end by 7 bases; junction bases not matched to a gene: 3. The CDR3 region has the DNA TGTGCCAGCAGCTTAGCCAGGGGGATTGGCTACACCTTC. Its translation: CASSLARGIGYTF.

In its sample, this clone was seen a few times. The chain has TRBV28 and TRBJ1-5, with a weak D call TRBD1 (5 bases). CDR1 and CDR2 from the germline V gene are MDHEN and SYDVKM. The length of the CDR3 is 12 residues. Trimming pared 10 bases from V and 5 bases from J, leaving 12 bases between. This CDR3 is CATRPGDQPQHF. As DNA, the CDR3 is TGTGCCACCCGTCCGGGGGATCAGCCCCAGCATTTT.

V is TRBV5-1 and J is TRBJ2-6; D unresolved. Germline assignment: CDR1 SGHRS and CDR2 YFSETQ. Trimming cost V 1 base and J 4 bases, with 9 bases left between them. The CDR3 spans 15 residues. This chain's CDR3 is CASSLNSPGANVLTF. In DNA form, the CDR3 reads TGCGCCAGCAGCTTGAACTCCCCCGGGGCCAACGTCCTGACTTTC.

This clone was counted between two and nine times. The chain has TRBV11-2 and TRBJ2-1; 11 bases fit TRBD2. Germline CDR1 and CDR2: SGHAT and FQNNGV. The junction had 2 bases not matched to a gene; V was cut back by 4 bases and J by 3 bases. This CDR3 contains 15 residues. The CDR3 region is CASSSGLAVYNEQFF. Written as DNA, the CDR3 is TGTGCCAGCAGCTCGGGACTAGCGGTCTACAATGAGCAGTTCTTC.

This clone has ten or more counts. The CDR3 bases are TGTGCCACCAGCAGAGTGACAGATTCCTACAATGAGCAGTTCTTC. Its protein product is CATSRVTDSYNEQFF. The V and J genes are TRBV15 and TRBJ2-1, with D possibly being TRBD1 (5 bases). The V gene lost 1 base and the J gene lost 1 base, with 8 bases spanning the gap. This CDR3 spans 15 amino acids. Germline V gene data show CDR1 as LNHNV and CDR2 as YYDKDF (reference sequence).

CDR3 amino acids: CASSYTTGDSYEQYF. CDR3 nucleotide sequence: TGTGCCAGCAGTTACACGACAGGGGACTCCTACGAGCAGTACTTC. This rearrangement joins TRBV6-6 to TRBJ2-7, with 8 bases aligning to TRBD1. J was trimmed by 0 bases and V by 2 bases; bases with no gene match: 3. Germline-derived CDR1 and CDR2 are MNHNY and SVGAGI (reference sequence). This CDR3 contains 15 residues.